A single sample gave rise to the 9 T cell receptor beta chains below, sequenced in a study of OX40 agonist ivuxolimab in advanced cancers. The repertoire was sequenced with immunoSEQ multiplex PCR; TCRdb's copy has only in-frame clones and lacks some. The data hold 90,000 to 150,000 clones, with around 89% observed a single time. Sequenced here: CD4+ or CD8+ T cells sorted from blood, sampled in a trial of the OX40 agonist ivuxolimab. These receptors all come from an adult with an advanced solid tumor such as melanoma, head and neck, liver or kidney cancer.

The J gene is TRBJ2-7, the V gene TRBV2; 12 bases agree with TRBD2. The V and J ends lost 4 bases and 0 bases, in that order; junction bases with no gene match: 4. This CDR3 comprises 16 residues. Germline V gene lookup returns CDR1 SNHLY and CDR2 FYNNEI. Here the CDR3 DNA reads TGTGCCAGCAGTGGTCTAGCGGGGGGGAGCTCCTACGAGCAGTACTTC. Translation gives CASSGLAGGSSYEQYF. Supplemented by reference TRBV2 and TRBJ2-7, the full variable domain reads EPEVTQTPSHQVTQMGQEVILRCVPISNHLYFYWYRQILGQKVEFLVSFYNNEISEKSEIFDDQFSVERPDGSNFTLKIRSTKLEDSAMYFCASSGLAGGSSYEQYFGPGTRLTVT.

CDR3 nucleotides: TGTGCCAGCAGTACACCTCCTCGAGGAACTAATGAAAAACTGTTTTTT. It is translated as CASSTPPRGTNEKLFF. This chain uses TRBV27 with TRBJ1-4; D not certain. V lost 5 bases to trimming and J lost 1 base, with 14 bases between them. The CDR3 is made up of 16 amino acids. In germline, CDR1 is MNHEY, CDR2 SMNVEV (reference sequence).

This clone was observed a single time. The chain couples TRBV6-5 to TRBJ1-2; TRBD1 is a possible D gene (6 bases). Trimming cost V 1 base and J 4 bases, with 16 bases left between them. There are 16 residues in the CDR3. Per the germline V gene, CDR1 is MNHEY and CDR2 is SVGAGI. The CDR3 sequence is CASSYFGSGQSYGYTF. The CDR3 DNA sequence: TGTGCCAGCAGTTACTTCGGCTCCGGACAGTCCTATGGCTACACCTTC.

The chain uses TRBV7-2 and TRBJ2-5, with 8 bases matching TRBD2. V lost 1 base to trimming and J lost 1 base; unmatched junction nucleotides: 8. This CDR3 is 17 amino acids long. Germline V gives CDR1 SGHTA, CDR2 FQGNSA. The CDR3 loop is CASSLDRPLAGQETQYF. The CDR3 DNA reads TGTGCCAGCAGCTTAGATCGCCCCCTAGCGGGCCAAGAGACCCAGTACTTC.

The genes are TRBV10-3 and TRBJ1-3, with a weak D call TRBD1 (6 bases). The CDR3 is made up of 13 amino acids. Germline lookup yields CDR1 ENHRY and CDR2 SYGVKD. Trimming pared 9 bases from V and 3 bases from J, leaving 12 bases between. CDR3 DNA sequence: TGTGCCATAACCAGGGGTTTTGGAAACACCATATATTTT. The encoded protein is CAITRGFGNTIYF.

As for this clone: Other DNA sequences in the same sample also yield this CDR3. V and J are TRBV18 and TRBJ2-5; D may be TRBD1 (5 bases). CDR3 length equals 14 residues. The germline gives CDR1 KGHSH, CDR2 LQKENI. V was pared by 3 bases and J by 2 bases, with 10 bases between. CDR3 DNA: TGTGCCAGCTCACCGGGTAGACAGCAAGAGACCCAGTACTTC. Protein sequence: CASSPGRQQETQYF.

The chain employs TRBV9 and TRBJ1-4; D is possibly TRBD1 (6 bases). Per germline, CDR1 SGDLS and CDR2 YYNGEE. Trimming removed 4 bases at V and 0 bases at J, with 13 bases between. The CDR3 loop spans 16 amino acids. The CDR3 sequence: CASSPQTGPTNEKLFF. DNA for the CDR3: TGTGCCAGCAGCCCACAGACAGGTCCAACTAATGAAAAACTGTTTTTT.

The chain couples TRBV7-2 to TRBJ2-1, with 7 bases fitting TRBD1. J lost 4 bases, V lost 1 base, and 4 bases had no gene match. This CDR3 spans 15 amino acids. Germline V CDR1 and CDR2: SGHTA, FQGNSA. Here the CDR3 reads CASSLGQGQYNEQFF. The CDR3 DNA sequence: TGTGCCAGCAGCTTAGGACAGGGCCAATACAATGAGCAGTTCTTC.

This rearrangement joins TRBV19 to TRBJ2-2, with D perhaps matching TRBD2 (6 bases). Germline CDR1 reads LNHDA; CDR2 reads SQIVND (reference sequence). Trimming left V 7 bases short and J 5 bases short, with 20 bases between. The CDR3 loop spans 16 amino acids. This CDR3 is CASNPSHGGLTGELFF. DNA of the CDR3: TGTGCCAGTAACCCGTCTCACGGGGGTTTAACCGGGGAGCTGTTTTTT. The full variable domain, with the rest looked up from reference TRBV19 and TRBJ2-2, is DGGITQSPKYLFRKEGQNVTLSCEQNLNHDAMYWYRQDPGQGLRLIYYSQIVNDFQKGDIAEGYSVSREKKESFPLTVTSAQKNPTAFYLCASNPSHGGLTGELFFGEGSRLTVL.